This T cell receptor beta chain appears in the sequencing data of a study of blood T cell repertoires in COVID-19. V gave up 4 bases and J gave up 8 bases, with 19 bases separating them. Germline V gives CDR1 SGDLS, CDR2 YYNGEE. This CDR3 is built from 16 residues. This clone was detected a few times. The protocol was immunoSEQ multiplex PCR, while the TCRdb copy is restricted to in-frame clones and leaves out a portion. The sample carries roughly 100,000 clones, about 84% recorded once. This receptor was identified in a human donor in a cohort sampled during active COVID-19. The sample comprised peripheral blood. The J gene is TRBJ1-6, the V gene TRBV9; no firm D call. CDR3 sequence (DNA): TGTGCCAGCAGCCCTAGCCCCCCAGGAAGACATTCACCCCTCCACTTT. Amino acid sequence: CASSPSPPGRHSPLHF.